Reported below is one T cell receptor beta chain. These data belong to a study of blood T cell repertoires in COVID-19. On the study more broadly: Some COVID-19 samples were acute and others convalescent; all came from the United States, Italy and Spain. From T cells, B-cell-depleted T cells, or PBMCs came the material, which was cDNA or gDNA.

In the authors' workflow: Cell counts per sample came from amplifying reference gene primers. Measured with immunoSEQ multiplex PCR; TCRdb has only the in-frame clones, and not every one. The DNA was the basis for D and trimming; V, J and clone size are from that table. The sample holds about 68,000 clones; around 85% are singletons and the top ten take approximately 9.3%. The CDR3 is made up of 18 amino acids. The J segment lost 4 bases and the V segment lost 2 bases, leaving 12 bases of the junction unmatched. CDR1 and CDR2 from the germline V gene are MNHEY and SVGEGT. The rearrangement links TRBV6-2 or TRBV6-3 to TRBJ1-5; 9 bases agree with TRBD1. Sequencing was performed on peripheral blood. The receptor was isolated from a woman between 45 and 60 years old with acute or convalescent COVID-19. The CDR3 coding sequence is TGTGCCAGCAGTTACCGTATACGGGACAGGGATCCGAATCAGCCCCAGCATTTT. As protein: CASSYRIRDRDPNQPQHF.